This T cell receptor (beta chain) was sequenced in a study of Graves' ophthalmopathy and Graves' hyperthyroidism. The authors amplified TCR beta CDR3 regions from RNA transcripts. HTBI-primed RT-PCR formed the first round, and a multiplex PCR formed the second. From the multiplex PCR reads, TCRdb called clonotypes with MiXCR, one entry per CDR3 protein. Among about 210,000 distinct CDR3 sequences listed, 25% to 30% were seen once. This CDR3 is 16 amino acids long. Germline-derived CDR1 and CDR2 are MNHEY and SVGAGI. After removal of 5 bases from V and 0 bases from J, the junction contained 7 bases not matched to a gene.

Material: peripheral blood. The sequence came from a man aged 45-65 years with Graves' ophthalmopathy. The genes are TRBV6-5 and TRBJ1-2; TRBD1 matches 9 bases. The CDR3 protein is CASSNGGQGANYGYTF. CDR3 DNA sequence: TGTGCCAGCAGTAACGGGGGACAGGGCGCTAACTATGGCTACACCTTC.